Reported below is one T cell receptor beta chain. Its antigen is currently not known. Base qualities are not recorded, but no much larger clone differs from it by a single base. The sample is drawn from a study of TIL therapy for anti-PD-1-resistant metastatic lung cancer (dated by TCRdb to the early 2020s). In terms of the full investigation: Tumors were harvested before any PD-1/PD-L1 blockade; patients then received nivolumab, and those progressing received lymphodepletion, expanded TIL infusion and IL-2. Among the enrolled patients, the median age was roughly 50 years (range about 38-85), and the median tumor PD-L1 proportion score was around 5.6%. The cohort was predominantly lung adenocarcinoma, with a few EGFR-mutant and two ALK-rearranged tumors, and half of patients were current or former smokers. Across the cohort, whole-exome sequencing showed a median non-synonymous tumor mutation burden of roughly 1.5 mutations per megabase. T cell receptor beta sequencing of tumor and peripheral blood was used to follow clonotypes across the tumor, the expanded TIL product and serial blood samples. The paper as a whole reports these results and caveats: The study protocol defined all tumor marker inferences as exploratory. Because the cohort was highly selected, with more treatment-naive, never-smoker and oncogene-addicted patients than is typical, generalizability is limited. Infused TIL clonotypes partially replaced the baseline peripheral repertoire then decayed over months, with no apparent association between persistence and response.

Per the publication, the time point label means: pre-treatment sample, taken before nivolumab and TIL therapy. A phase I trial run at two centers enrolled adults with stage 4 NSCLC between late 2017 and early 2020. Samples came from a single-arm, open-label phase I trial of tumor-infiltrating lymphocyte therapy with nivolumab in advanced non-small cell lung cancer. Mononuclear cells from blood collected in EDTA tubes were isolated on a Ficoll gradient and snap-frozen as pellets, and DNA was then extracted using a Qiagen mini-prep kit. TCR beta CDR3 regions were amplified from genomic DNA with the immunoSEQ v3 hsTCRB kit using bias-controlled multiplex PCR. The TCR libraries were sequenced on an Illumina NextSeq 500 to 1.5 million to 2 million read pairs for survey level or about 5-6.5 million read pairs for deep level. The study's own analysis went as follows. The immunoSEQ Analyzer software assigned V, D and J genes, filtered out non-productive sequences, and reported clonality. Repertoires were compared using productive Simpson clonality and Morisita overlap index of productive TRB rearrangements between infused TIL and blood. The absolute count of a clonotype in blood was estimated by multiplying the lymphocyte count by the CD3+ fraction and by the productive frequency of the clone. TCRdb limited this immuneACCESS table to in-frame rearrangements with V and J called. A share of clones is missing; checked studies link under half to unresolved V genes, and the rest is unexplained. V, J and clone size were drawn from that table, and D and trimming were deduced from the DNA. Here the sample has 40,000 to 55,000 clones; roughly 85% occur a single time. Roughly 5% of the sample rests with the top ten.

Counted from cysteine to phenylalanine, this CDR3 has 17 amino acids. Left in the record is the CDR3 DNA by itself, 51 bases read in frame from the first base. V is trimmed back by 4 bases and J by 0 bases, and the junction contains 8 bases that no gene match accounts for. The germline V gene sets CDR1 to SNHLY and CDR2 to FYNNEI. Here the chain combines TRBV2 and TRBJ1-4, with 7 middle bases fitting TRBD1. The receptor was isolated from a woman between 25 and 80 years old with non-small cell lung cancer. The sample consisted of blood, taken at baseline. The DNA sequence is as follows: TGTGCCAGCAGTGCCTGGGACAGCTCTTCAACTAATGAAAAACTGTTTTTT. It encodes CASSAWDSSSTNEKLFF.